The 24 T cell receptor beta chains given below trace back to one sample, sequenced in a study of T-cell reconstitution after alpha-beta-depleted transplantation in children. Researchers prepared the TCRbeta library using unique molecular identifiers, the study reports. TCRdb fed the PCR reads into MiXCR, producing one record per CDR3 protein. The sample includes about 240,000 distinct CDR3 sequences, about 23% seen only once; the top ten take around 2.5%. Material: PBMCs, obtained before TCRalphabeta/CD19-depleted stem cell transplant. These receptors were taken from a girl aged 2 to 9 with Fanconi anemia, due to receive a stem cell transplant.

In its sample, this clonotype was seen a few times. The genes are TRBV20-1 and TRBJ2-3; possibly TRBD2 for D (5 bases). This CDR3 spans 11 amino acids. Trimming took off 7 bases at V and 3 bases at J, with 8 bases between the two ends. Looked up from germline, CDR1 is DFQATT and CDR2 is SNEGSKA (reference sequence). CDR3 nucleotide sequence: TGCAGTGGAGGGAGAACAGATACGCAGTATTTT. Its protein is CSGGRTDTQYF.

The CDR3 loop is CASSLWENEQYF. DNA of the CDR3: TGTGCCAGCAGCTTATGGGAAAACGAGCAGTACTTC. This chain links TRBV11-2 with TRBJ2-7, with D unresolved. Between the trimmed V and J ends, which lost 2 bases and 5 bases, there was a span of 7 bases. Germline assignment: CDR1 SGHAT and CDR2 FQNNGV. CDR3 length equals 12 residues.

This clonotype came up many times. The genes are TRBV27 and TRBJ1-1; 8 bases map to TRBD1. CDR1 is MNHEY and CDR2 is SMNVEV in the germline V gene (reference sequence). With V trimmed by 5 bases and J by 8 bases, 4 bases remained unmatched. The CDR3 contains 12 residues. The CDR3 region has the DNA TGTGCCAGCAGTACAGGGGGTCCAGAAGCTTTCTTT. Its protein product is CASSTGGPEAFF.

The V call is TRBV5-5, the J call TRBJ2-1; 14 bases agree with TRBD2. Germline CDR1 reads SGHKS; CDR2 reads YYEKEE (reference sequence). The V segment lost 0 bases and the J segment 8 bases; nucleotides outside the gene matches: 4. The CDR3 contains 16 residues. This CDR3 is CASSLVGTSGSHEQFF. CDR3 DNA: TGTGCCAGCAGCTTGGTCGGGACTAGCGGGAGTCATGAGCAGTTCTTC.

The chain employs TRBV7-3 and TRBJ2-1, with D tentatively TRBD2 (6 bases). Germline V CDR1 and CDR2: SGHTA, FQGTGA. The CDR3 loop spans 16 amino acids. V was cut by 4 bases and J by 5 bases, with 18 bases left in between. The CDR3 DNA reads as TGTGCCAGCAGCTCCGCCGGGACTCGATATAACAATGAGCAGTTCTTC. Its protein product is CASSSAGTRYNNEQFF.

The genes are TRBV20-1 and TRBJ1-2; 7 bases align to TRBD1. The junction had 2 bases not matched to a gene; V was cut back by 0 bases and J by 4 bases. The CDR3 sequence is 13 residues long. The V gene's germline CDR1 is DFQATT and CDR2 SNEGSKA (reference sequence). The CDR3 here is CSARDRQGYGYTF. The DNA of the CDR3 is TGCAGTGCTAGAGATCGACAGGGCTATGGCTACACCTTC.

This clonotype was recorded a few times. The chain links TRBV29-1 to TRBJ2-3, with D tentatively TRBD1 (5 bases). The CDR3 runs 13 residues. Germline values: CDR1 SQVTM, CDR2 ANQGSEA. V lost 2 bases and J lost 2, with 8 bases in between. For the CDR3, the DNA is TGCAGCGTTGAAAGGGGCTTCACAGATACGCAGTATTTT. Its protein is CSVERGFTDTQYF.

The chain combines TRBV5-1 with TRBJ2-3; D is uncertain. CDR1 SGHRS and CDR2 YFSETQ come from the germline V gene. Deletions cut 1 base from V and 4 bases from J, with 7 bases between. CDR3 length: 13 residues. The CDR3 DNA follows: TGCGCCAGCAGCTTGAAAGAGGCAGATACGCAGTATTTT. Its protein is CASSLKEADTQYF.

This clonotype was found a few times. The chain has TRBV20-1 and TRBJ2-7; 10 nucleotides agree with TRBD2. The CDR3 is 13 residues long. V lost 6 bases and J lost 2; bases outside the gene matches: 4. CDR1 DFQATT and CDR2 SNEGSKA come from the germline V gene (reference sequence). The CDR3 nucleotides are TGCAGTGCGCCTAGCGGGGGAACCTACGAGCAGTACTTC. Translated: CSAPSGGTYEQYF.

The V gene is TRBV20-1, the J gene TRBJ2-1; D unresolved. From germline, CDR1 is DFQATT and CDR2 SNEGSKA (reference sequence). The CDR3 covers 11 residues. V lost 4 bases and J lost 6, with 7 bases in between. The CDR3 sequence is CSATPTNEQFF. The CDR3 DNA reads as TGCAGTGCTACCCCCACCAATGAGCAGTTCTTC.

This clonotype was seen ten or more times. V is TRBV29-1 and J is TRBJ2-1; D is possibly TRBD2 (5 bases). Germline V CDR1 and CDR2: SQVTM, ANQGSEA. The CDR3 is 13 residues long. The V gene lost 6 bases and the J gene lost 4 bases, with 13 bases spanning the gap. CDR3: CSVRRVVYNEQFF. The DNA for the CDR3 is TGCAGCGTACGGCGGGTAGTTTACAATGAGCAGTTCTTC.

This clonotype was seen repeatedly, ten times or more. The gene calls are TRBV12-3 or TRBV12-4 and TRBJ2-7, with D hard to call. Trimming pared 6 bases from V and 3 bases from J, leaving 15 bases between. This CDR3 is 14 amino acids long. DNA for the CDR3: TGTGCCAGCAGCCCTTCTCGGATCTTCTACGAGCAGTACTTC. Translated, it gives CASSPSRIFYEQYF.

The sample holds many counts of this clonotype. The rearrangement links TRBV12-3 or TRBV12-4 to TRBJ2-7; D gene ambiguous. The V gene lost 5 bases and the J gene lost 1 base, with 9 bases spanning the gap. The CDR3 spans 13 residues. The DNA for the CDR3 is TGTGCCAGCAGTCCCACTGTTTCCTACGAGCAGTACTTC. Translation gives CASSPTVSYEQYF.

This clonotype appeared many times. The CDR3 region has the DNA TGCAGCGCACGGGCGGGACCGAACACTGAAGCTTTCTTT. Translating it yields CSARAGPNTEAFF. The chain couples TRBV29-1 to TRBJ1-1, with TRBD1 as a possible D gene (5 bases). The CDR3 length is 13 residues. The germline CDR1 and CDR2 sequences are SQVTM and ANQGSEA. Trimming took 7 bases from V and 1 from J, leaving 13 bases between them.

The chain has TRBV14 and TRBJ2-1, with TRBD2 identical over 15 bases. The DNA matches TRBJ2-7 better at its end, which makes the J call doubtful. From germline, CDR1 is SGHDN and CDR2 FVKESK. CDR3 length: 18 amino acids. CDR3 region: CASSRGLAGGPKYNEQYF. CDR3 DNA sequence: TGTGCCAGCAGCCGAGGACTAGCGGGAGGGCCCAAATACAATGAGCAGTACTTC.

The chain carries TRBV7-9 and TRBJ2-2; weak D call: TRBD2 (5 bases). The ends were cut back, 2 bases at V and 3 bases at J, with 10 bases in the middle. The CDR3 has 15 residues. The germline V gene has CDR1 SEHNR and CDR2 FQNEAQ (reference sequence). The CDR3 DNA is TGTGCCAGCAGCTTAAGAGGGTCCTACACCGGGGAGCTGTTTTTT. Encoded protein: CASSLRGSYTGELFF.

V usage is TRBV29-1 and J usage is TRBJ2-5; TRBD1 agrees at 8 bases. The CDR3 contains 14 residues. The J segment lost 4 bases and the V segment lost 5 bases, leaving 9 bases of the junction unmatched. CDR1 SQVTM and CDR2 ANQGSEA come from the germline V gene. DNA of the CDR3: TGCAGCGTTCAGGGGGCGCGAAGGCGAGAGACCCAGTACTTC. This encodes CSVQGARRRETQYF.

This clonotype was detected ten times or more. The chain uses TRBV15 and TRBJ2-3; 7 nucleotides match TRBD1. With V trimmed by 2 bases and J by 0 bases, 5 bases remained unmatched. Germline CDR1 is LNHNV and CDR2 is YYDKDF (reference sequence). This CDR3 is 16 amino acids long. The CDR3 protein is CATSRQGTASTDTQYF. The CDR3 DNA sequence: TGTGCCACCAGCAGACAAGGGACAGCAAGCACAGATACGCAGTATTTT. Complete variable domain (other parts from reference TRBV15 and TRBJ2-3): DAMVIQNPRYQVTQFGKPVTLSCSQTLNHNVMYWYQQKSSQAPKLLFHYYDKDFNNEADTPDNFQSRRPNTSFCFLDIRSPGLGDTAMYLCATSRQGTASTDTQYFGPGTRLTVL.

This clonotype was detected ten times or more. The chain links TRBV20-1 to TRBJ1-2, with TRBD1 matching 8 bases. V lost 3 bases to trimming and J lost 7 bases; unmatched junction nucleotides: 4. The CDR3 loop spans 12 amino acids. Germline-derived CDR1 and CDR2 are DFQATT and SNEGSKA (reference sequence). CDR3 residues: CSASPQGGGYTF. In nucleotides, the CDR3 is TGCAGTGCTAGTCCACAGGGGGGTGGCTACACCTTC.

The rearrangement joins TRBV20-1 to TRBJ2-7; tentatively, D is TRBD1 (6 bases). Germline values: CDR1 DFQATT, CDR2 SNEGSKA (reference sequence). This CDR3 spans 14 amino acids. With 4 bases removed from V and 4 bases from J, the gap between germline ends came to 17 bases. The CDR3 DNA reads TGCAGTGCTATACGGACAGAGGCCCTTTACGAGCAGTACTTC. Translating it yields CSAIRTEALYEQYF.

This clonotype was detected a few times. The chain employs TRBV28 and TRBJ1-6; maybe TRBD1 (6 bases). Germline V gene data show CDR1 as MDHEN and CDR2 as SYDVKM. Trimming took off 2 bases at V and 5 bases at J, with 13 bases between the two ends. This CDR3 is 16 amino acids long. CDR3 loop: CASSLNLWDNNSPLHF. The CDR3 nucleotides are TGTGCCAGCAGTTTAAATTTGTGGGACAATAATTCACCCCTCCACTTT.

This chain uses TRBV11-2 with TRBJ2-7, with 7 bases aligning to TRBD1. The CDR3 runs 15 residues. The V and J ends lost 2 bases and 1 base, in that order; junction bases with no gene match: 5. CDR1 and CDR2 (germline): SGHAT, FQNNGV. This chain's CDR3 is CASSLWSTGSYEQYF. In DNA form, the CDR3 reads TGTGCCAGCAGCTTATGGTCGACAGGGTCCTACGAGCAGTACTTC. Based on the CDR3 plus reference TRBV11-2 and TRBJ2-7, the full variable domain is EAGVAQSPRYKIIEKRQSVAFWCNPISGHATLYWYQQILGQGPKLLIQFQNNGVVDDSQLPKDRFSAERLKGVDSTLKIQPAKLEDSAVYLCASSLWSTGSYEQYFGPGTRLTVT.

This chain uses TRBV6-2 or TRBV6-3 with TRBJ2-7; TRBD1 might be the D (5 bases). In germline, CDR1 is MNHEY, CDR2 SVGEGT. CDR3 size: 15 residues. The ends were cut back, 8 bases at V and 0 bases at J, with 17 bases in the middle. Here the CDR3 reads CASARTIRGSYEQYF. CDR3 DNA sequence: TGTGCCAGCGCTAGGACAATACGCGGCTCCTACGAGCAGTACTTC.

This clonotype was detected ten times or more. The chain employs TRBV13 and TRBJ2-1, with 13 bases that match TRBD2. The CDR3 extends over 18 amino acids. The junction had 9 bases not matched to a gene; V was cut back by 4 bases and J by 3 bases. Per germline, CDR1 PRHDT and CDR2 FYEKMQ (reference sequence). This chain's CDR3 is CASSSGLAGAFNYNEQFF. The CDR3 nucleotides read TGTGCCAGCAGCTCCGGACTAGCGGGAGCTTTTAACTACAATGAGCAGTTCTTC.